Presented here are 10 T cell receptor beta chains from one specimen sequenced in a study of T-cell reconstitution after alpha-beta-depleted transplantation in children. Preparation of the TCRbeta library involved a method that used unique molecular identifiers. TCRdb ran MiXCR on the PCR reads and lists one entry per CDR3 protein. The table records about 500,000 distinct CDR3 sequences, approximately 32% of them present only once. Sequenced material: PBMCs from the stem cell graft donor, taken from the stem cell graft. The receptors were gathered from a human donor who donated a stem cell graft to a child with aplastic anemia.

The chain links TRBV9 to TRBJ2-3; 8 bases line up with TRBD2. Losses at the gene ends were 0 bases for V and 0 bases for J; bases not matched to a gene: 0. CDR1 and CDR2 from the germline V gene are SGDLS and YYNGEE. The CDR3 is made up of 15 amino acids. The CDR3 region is CASSVASGSTDTQYF. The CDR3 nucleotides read TGTGCCAGCAGCGTAGCTAGCGGGAGCACAGATACGCAGTATTTT.

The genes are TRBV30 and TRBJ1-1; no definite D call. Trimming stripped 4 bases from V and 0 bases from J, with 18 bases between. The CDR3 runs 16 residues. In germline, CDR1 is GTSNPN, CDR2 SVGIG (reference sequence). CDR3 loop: CAWTNGPTLMNTEAFF. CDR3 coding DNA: TGTGCCTGGACCAACGGACCCACATTAATGAACACTGAAGCTTTCTTT.

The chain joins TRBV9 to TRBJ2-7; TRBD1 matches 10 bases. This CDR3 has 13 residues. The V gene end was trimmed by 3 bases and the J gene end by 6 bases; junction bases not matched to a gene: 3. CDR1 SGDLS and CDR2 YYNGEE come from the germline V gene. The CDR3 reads CASSGGQGGEQYV. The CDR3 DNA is TGTGCCAGCAGCGGCGGACAGGGGGGCGAGCAGTACGTC.

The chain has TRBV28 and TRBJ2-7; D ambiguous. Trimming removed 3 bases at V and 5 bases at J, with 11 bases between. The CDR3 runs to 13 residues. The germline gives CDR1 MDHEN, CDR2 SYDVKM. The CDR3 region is CASSLSGPHEQYF. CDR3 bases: TGTGCCAGCAGTTTGTCGGGTCCCCACGAGCAGTACTTC.

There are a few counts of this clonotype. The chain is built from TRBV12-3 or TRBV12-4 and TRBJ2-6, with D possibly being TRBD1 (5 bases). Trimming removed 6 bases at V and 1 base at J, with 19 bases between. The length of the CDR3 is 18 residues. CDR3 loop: CASSPRVGSRSGANVLTF. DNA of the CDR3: TGTGCCAGCAGCCCCAGGGTTGGGTCAAGGTCTGGGGCCAACGTCCTGACTTTC.

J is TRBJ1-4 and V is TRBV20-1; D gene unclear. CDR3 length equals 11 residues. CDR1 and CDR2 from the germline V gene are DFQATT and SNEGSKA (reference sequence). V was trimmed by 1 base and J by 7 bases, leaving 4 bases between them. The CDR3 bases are TGCAGTGCTAGAGTCACTGAAAAACTGTTTTTT. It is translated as CSARVTEKLFF.

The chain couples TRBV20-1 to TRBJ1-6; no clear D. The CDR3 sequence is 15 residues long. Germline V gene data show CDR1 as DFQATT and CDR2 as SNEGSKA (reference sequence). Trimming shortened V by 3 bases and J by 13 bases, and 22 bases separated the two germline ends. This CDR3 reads CSARGGTHEESPLHF. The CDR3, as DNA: TGCAGTGCTAGGGGAGGTACGCACGAGGAAAGTCCCCTCCACTTT.

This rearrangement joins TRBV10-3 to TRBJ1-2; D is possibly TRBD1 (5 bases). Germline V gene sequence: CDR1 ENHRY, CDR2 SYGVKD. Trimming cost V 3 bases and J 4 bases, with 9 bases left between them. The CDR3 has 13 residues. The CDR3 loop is CAISDSGAYGYTF. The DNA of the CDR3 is TGTGCCATCAGTGATTCCGGGGCCTATGGCTACACCTTC.

The CDR3 nucleotides are TGTGCCTGGAGTGTCATTGAGGGACAGGGGCCATATTTT. Residues: CAWSVIEGQGPYF. The rearrangement links TRBV30 to TRBJ2-3; 10 bases are shared with TRBD1. The CDR3 is made up of 13 amino acids. Germline V gene sequence: CDR1 GTSNPN, CDR2 SVGIG (reference sequence). Trimming took 0 bases from V and 15 from J; bases not matched to a gene: 9.

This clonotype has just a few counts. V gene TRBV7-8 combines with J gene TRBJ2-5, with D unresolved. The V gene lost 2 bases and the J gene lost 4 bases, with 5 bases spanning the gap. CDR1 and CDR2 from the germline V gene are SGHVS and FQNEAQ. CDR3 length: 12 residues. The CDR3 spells CASSLKLETQYF. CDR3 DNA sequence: TGTGCCAGCAGCTTAAAGTTAGAGACCCAGTACTTC. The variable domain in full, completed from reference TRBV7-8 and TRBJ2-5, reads GAGVSQSPRYKVAKRGQDVALRCDPISGHVSLFWYQQALGQGPEFLTYFQNEAQLDKSGLPSDRFFAERPEGSVSTLKIQRTQQEDSAVYLCASSLKLETQYFGPGTRLLVL.